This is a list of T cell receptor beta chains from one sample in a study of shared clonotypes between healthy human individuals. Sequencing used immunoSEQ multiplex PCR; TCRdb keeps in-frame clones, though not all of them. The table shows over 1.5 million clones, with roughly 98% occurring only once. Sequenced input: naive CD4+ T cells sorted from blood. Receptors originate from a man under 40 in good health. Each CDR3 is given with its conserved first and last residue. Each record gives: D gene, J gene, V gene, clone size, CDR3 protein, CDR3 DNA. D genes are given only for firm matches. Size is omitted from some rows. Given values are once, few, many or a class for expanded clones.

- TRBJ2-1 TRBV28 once CVSSLGSAYNEQFF TGTGTTTCTAGTCTCGGGAGTGCCTACAATGAGCAGTTCTTC
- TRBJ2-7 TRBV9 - CASSVGGPSTYEQYF TGTGCCAGCAGCGTAGGCGGGCCCTCTACCTACGAGCAGTACTTC
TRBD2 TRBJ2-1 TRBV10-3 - CAISGKSGGGLAGGDEQFF TGTGCCATCAGTGGGAAGTCGGGGGGCGGACTAGCGGGAGGGGATGAGCAGTTCTTC
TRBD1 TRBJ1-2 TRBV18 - CASSQGTANNYGYTF TGTGCCAGCTCACAGGGGACAGCGAATAACTATGGCTACACCTTC
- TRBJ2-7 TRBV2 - CASRDTGLAYEQYF TGTGCCAGCAGAGACACAGGGCTGGCCTACGAGCAGTACTTC
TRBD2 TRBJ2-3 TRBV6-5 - CASSYLTSRDTDTQYF TGTGCCAGCAGTTACTTGACTAGCAGAGACACAGATACGCAGTATTTT
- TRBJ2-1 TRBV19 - CASSPRGGLPYNEQFF TGTGCCAGTAGCCCTCGCGGCGGACTTCCCTACAATGAGCAGTTCTTC
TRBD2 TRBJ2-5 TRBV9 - CASSVAPTSGGETQYF TGTGCCAGCAGCGTTGCCCCGACTAGCGGGGGAGAGACCCAGTACTTC
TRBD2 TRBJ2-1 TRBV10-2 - CASSGRRGSSSYNEQFF TGCGCCAGCAGCGGGAGGAGAGGGTCCAGCTCCTACAATGAGCAGTTCTTC
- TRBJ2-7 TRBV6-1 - CASSEAQGQYF TGTGCCAGCAGTGAAGCGCAGGGGCAGTACTTC
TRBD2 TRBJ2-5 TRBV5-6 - CASSLVIGRAGRETQYF TGTGCCAGCAGCTTGGTCATCGGGAGGGCCGGTAGGGAGACCCAGTACTTC
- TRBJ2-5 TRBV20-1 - CSAVRETQYF TGCAGTGCGGTAAGGGAGACCCAGTACTTC
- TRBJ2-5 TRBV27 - CASSFWQGLPETQYF TGTGCCAGCAGTTTCTGGCAGGGACTTCCAGAGACCCAGTACTTC
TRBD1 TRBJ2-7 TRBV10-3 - CAISEGTGDTYEQYF TGTGCCATCAGTGAAGGGACAGGCGACACCTACGAGCAGTACTTC
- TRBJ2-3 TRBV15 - CATSSTPFTDTQYF TGTGCCACCAGCAGTACACCGTTCACAGATACGCAGTATTTT
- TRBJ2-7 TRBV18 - CASSPEYPYEQYF TGTGCCAGCTCACCGGAGTATCCCTACGAGCAGTACTTC
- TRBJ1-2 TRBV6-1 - CASSTNGYGYTF TGTGCCAGCAGTACGAACGGCTATGGCTACACCTTC
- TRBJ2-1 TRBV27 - CASVNRASVNEQFF TGTGCCAGCGTCAATAGGGCCTCTGTCAATGAGCAGTTCTTC
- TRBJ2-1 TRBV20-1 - CSAGVVDEQFF TGCAGTGCGGGGGTAGTCGATGAGCAGTTCTTC
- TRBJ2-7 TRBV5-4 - CASSLTGSYEQYF TGTGCCAGCAGCTTAACGGGAAGCTACGAGCAGTACTTC
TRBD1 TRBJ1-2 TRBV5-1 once CASSLAGQGTAGYTF TGCGCCAGCAGCTTGGCGGGACAGGGAACTGCTGGCTACACCTTC
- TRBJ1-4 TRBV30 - CALRPRQNEKLFF TGTGCCTTACGACCAAGACAGAATGAAAAACTGTTTTTT
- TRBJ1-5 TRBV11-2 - CASSEPNQPQHF TGTGCCAGCAGTGAACCAAATCAGCCCCAGCATTTT
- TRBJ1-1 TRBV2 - CASSVDSIMNTEAFF TGTGCCAGCAGCGTCGACAGCATCATGAACACTGAAGCTTTCTTT
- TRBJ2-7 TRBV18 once CASSPGRRGTSYEQYF TGTGCCAGCTCACCAGGACGTAGAGGAACCTCCTACGAGCAGTACTTC
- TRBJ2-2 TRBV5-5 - CASSLASQITGELFF TGTGCCAGCAGCTTGGCGTCTCAGATAACCGGGGAGCTGTTTTTT
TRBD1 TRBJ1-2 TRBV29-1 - CSVDEGASGYTF TGCAGCGTTGATGAGGGGGCGTCGGGCTACACCTTC
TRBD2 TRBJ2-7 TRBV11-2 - CASSSGTSGRYEQYF TGTGCCAGCAGCTCGGGGACTAGCGGGAGATACGAGCAGTACTTC
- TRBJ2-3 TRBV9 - CASSVAWISTDTQYF TGTGCCAGCAGCGTAGCTTGGATAAGCACAGATACGCAATATTTT
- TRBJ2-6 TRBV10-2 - CASTGSGANVLTF TGCGCCAGCACTGGCTCTGGGGCCAACGTCCTGACTTTC
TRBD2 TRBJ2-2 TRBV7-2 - CASSLPGGSGRELFF TGTGCCAGCAGCCTCCCCGGCGGGAGTGGTAGGGAGCTGTTTTTT
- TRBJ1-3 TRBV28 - CASRIRGVGNTIYF TGTGCCAGCAGGATTCGGGGTGTTGGAAACACCATATATTTT
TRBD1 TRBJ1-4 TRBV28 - CASNRDRVLEKLFF TGTGCCAGCAATCGGGACAGGGTACTTGAAAAACTGTTTTTT
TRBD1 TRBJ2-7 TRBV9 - CASSVAGTGTYEQYF TGTGCCAGCAGCGTGGCCGGGACAGGGACCTACGAGCAGTACTTC
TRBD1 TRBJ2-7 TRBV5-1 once CASSLGTGLGYEQYF TGCGCCAGCAGCTTGGGGACAGGGCTGGGCTACGAGCAGTACTTC
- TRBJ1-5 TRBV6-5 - CASSSSGSNQPQHF TGTGCCAGCAGTTCATCGGGTAGCAATCAGCCCCAGCATTTT
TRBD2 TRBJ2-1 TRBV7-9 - CASSLGLAISYNEQFF TGTGCCAGCAGCTTGGGACTAGCAATCTCCTACAATGAGCAGTTCTTC
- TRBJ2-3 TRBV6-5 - CASSSAKGRTDTQYF TGTGCCAGCAGTTCAGCAAAGGGACGCACAGATACGCAGTATTTT
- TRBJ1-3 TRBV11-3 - CASSDRTGNTIYF TGTGCCAGCAGCGACAGGACTGGAAACACCATATATTTT
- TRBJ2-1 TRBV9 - CASSVAVSSYNEQFF TGTGCCAGCAGCGTAGCTGTATCTTCCTACAATGAGCAGTTCTTC
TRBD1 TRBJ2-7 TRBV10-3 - CAIKRFVGTGGTEQYF TGTGCCATCAAGCGTTTCGTCGGGACAGGGGGCACCGAGCAGTACTTC
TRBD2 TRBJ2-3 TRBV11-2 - CASSQSSGGQDTQYF TGTGCCAGCAGCCAGAGTAGCGGGGGCCAAGATACGCAGTATTTT
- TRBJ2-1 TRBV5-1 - CASSSDRLSSYNEQFF TGCGCCAGCAGCTCTGACAGACTAAGCTCCTACAATGAGCAGTTCTTC
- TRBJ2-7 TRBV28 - CASTTGGFRNYEQYF TGTGCCAGCACTACAGGCGGGTTCCGAAACTACGAGCAGTACTTC
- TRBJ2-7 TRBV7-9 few CASSSTRETYEQYF TGTGCCAGCAGCTCAACGAGAGAAACCTACGAGCAGTACTTC
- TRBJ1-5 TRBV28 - CASSLLGSNQPQHF TGTGCCAGCAGTTTACTTGGGAGCAATCAGCCCCAGCATTTT
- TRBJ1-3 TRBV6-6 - CASHRGATISGNTIYF TGTGCCAGCCATAGGGGGGCGACGATTTCTGGAAACACCATATATTTT
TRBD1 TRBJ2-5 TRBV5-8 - CASSPPGQGEETQYF TGTGCCAGCAGCCCTCCGGGACAGGGTGAGGAGACCCAGTACTTC
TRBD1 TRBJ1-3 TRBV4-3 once CASSRDRGRNTIYF TGCGCCAGCAGCCGGGACAGGGGGAGAAACACCATATATTTT
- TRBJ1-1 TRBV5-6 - CASSLRSGEAFF TGTGCCAGCAGCTTGAGGTCTGGTGAAGCTTTCTTT